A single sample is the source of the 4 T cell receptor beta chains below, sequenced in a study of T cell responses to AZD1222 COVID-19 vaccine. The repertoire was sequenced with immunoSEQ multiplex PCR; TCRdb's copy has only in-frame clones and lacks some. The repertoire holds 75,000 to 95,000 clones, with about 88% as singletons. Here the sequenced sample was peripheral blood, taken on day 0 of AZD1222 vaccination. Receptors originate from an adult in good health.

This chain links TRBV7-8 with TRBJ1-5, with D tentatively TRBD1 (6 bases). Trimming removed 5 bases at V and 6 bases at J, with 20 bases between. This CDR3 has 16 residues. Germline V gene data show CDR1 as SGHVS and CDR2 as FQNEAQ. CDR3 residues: CASSPHLWGLGQPQHF. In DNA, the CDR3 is TGTGCCAGCAGCCCACATCTGTGGGGGCTAGGTCAGCCCCAGCATTTT.

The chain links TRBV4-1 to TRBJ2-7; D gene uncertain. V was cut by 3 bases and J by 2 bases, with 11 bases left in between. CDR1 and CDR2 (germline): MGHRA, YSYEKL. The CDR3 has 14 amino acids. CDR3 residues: CASSQRHGPYEQYF. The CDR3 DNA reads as TGCGCCAGCAGCCAGAGACATGGTCCCTACGAGCAGTACTTC.

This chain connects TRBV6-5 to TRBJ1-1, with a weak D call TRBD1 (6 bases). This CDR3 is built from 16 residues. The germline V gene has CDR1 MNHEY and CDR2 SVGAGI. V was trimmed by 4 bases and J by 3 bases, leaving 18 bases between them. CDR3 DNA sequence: TGTGCCAGCAGTTCCCCCGGGACACAGACGGACACTGAAGCTTTCTTT. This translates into CASSSPGTQTDTEAFF.

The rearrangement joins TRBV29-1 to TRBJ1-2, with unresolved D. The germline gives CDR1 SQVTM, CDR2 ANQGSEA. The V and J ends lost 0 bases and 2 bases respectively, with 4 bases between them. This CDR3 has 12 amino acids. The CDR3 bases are TGCAGCGTTGAAGACGGAAACTATGGCTACACCTTC. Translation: CSVEDGNYGYTF.